The 9 T cell receptor beta chains listed next were all sequenced from one sample in a study of blood T cell repertoires in COVID-19 (dated by TCRdb to 2018 to 2021). The protocol used for the library was the immunoSEQ multiplex PCR assay. Not all clones reach the TCRdb copy of this immuneACCESS table, which keeps in-frame sequences only. Checked studies attribute under half of the gap to unresolved V genes and leave the rest unexplained. Within this sample are 200,000 to 250,000 clones, with under 90% of them counted one time only. About 3.4% of the sample lies in the top ten. Sequencing was performed on PBMCs or T cells enriched from blood (not recorded which). The origin of the receptors is a woman aged 60-70 years who had recovered from COVID-19.

As for this clone: At one of its ends the junction is not consistent with the germline gene, which may arise from a read error. The CDR3 region has the DNA TGTGCCAGCAGCGAAGTGAATGAGAATGAGCAGTTCTTC. Encoded protein: CASSEVNENEQFF. The chain is built from TRBV6-1 and TRBJ2-1, with unresolved D. CDR3 size: 13 residues. Germline V gene sequence: CDR1 MNHNS, CDR2 SASEGT.

This chain uses TRBV3-1 (or the pseudogene TRBV3-2) with TRBJ2-5; 9 bases align to TRBD2. The trim removed 1 base at V and 7 bases at J, leaving 10 bases unmatched. The CDR3 loop spans 16 amino acids. The germline gives CDR1 LGHDT, CDR2 YNNKEL (reference sequence). CDR3 in amino acids: CASSQVSGGNRGTQYF. In nucleotides, the CDR3 is TGTGCCAGCAGCCAAGTTAGCGGGGGCAACCGGGGGACCCAGTACTTC.

The genes are TRBV5-1 and TRBJ1-1; 7 bases align to TRBD1. V shed 4 bases and J 0 bases; nucleotides not matched to a gene: 3. There are 14 residues in the CDR3. The germline gives CDR1 SGHRS, CDR2 YFSETQ. CDR3 DNA: TGCGCCAGCAGCGGGGGACAGTTGAACACTGAAGCTTTCTTT. Its translation: CASSGGQLNTEAFF.

The rearrangement uses TRBV7-9 and TRBJ1-4, with a tentative D call TRBD1 (5 bases). Germline CDR1 SEHNR, CDR2 FQNEAQ (reference sequence). This CDR3 spans 16 amino acids. Between the trimmed V and J ends, which lost 0 bases and 8 bases, there was a span of 16 bases. The CDR3, as DNA: TGTGCCAGCAGCTTAGCAATCGGGGGGAGAGGAGAAAAACTGTTTTTT. This translates into CASSLAIGGRGEKLFF.

The chain is built from TRBV7-2 and TRBJ2-7; a weak D match, TRBD2 (6 bases). CDR3 length: 18 amino acids. The germline CDR1 and CDR2 sequences are SGHTA and FQGNSA. V was clipped by 5 bases and J by 3 bases, with 26 bases between them. Written as DNA, the CDR3 is TGTGCCAGCAGCCCCGATCAGGGCGGGACTTACCCCCGCTACGAGCAGTACTTC. Translating it yields CASSPDQGGTYPRYEQYF. Complete variable domain (other parts from reference TRBV7-2 and TRBJ2-7): GAGVSQSPSNKVTEKGKDVELRCDPISGHTALYWYRQSLGQGLEFLIYFQGNSAPDKSGLPSDRFSAERTGGSVSTLTIQRTQQEDSAVYLCASSPDQGGTYPRYEQYFGPGTRLTVT.

The genes are TRBV10-1 and TRBJ1-5; 7 bases are shared with TRBD1. Germline loops: CDR1 WNHNN, CDR2 SYGVQD (reference sequence). After removal of 8 bases from V and 1 base from J, the junction contained 5 bases not matched to a gene. This CDR3 comprises 14 residues. The CDR3 DNA follows: TGCGCCAGCGCACCGGGACAGAGCAATCAGCCCCAGCATTTT. Translation gives CASAPGQSNQPQHF.

V usage is TRBV10-3 and J usage is TRBJ1-6, with TRBD1 matching over 8 bases. Germline lookup yields CDR1 ENHRY and CDR2 SYGVKD. The junction had 8 bases not matched to a gene; V was cut back by 7 bases and J by 9 bases. The CDR3 contains 14 residues. Written as DNA, the CDR3 is TGTGCCATCAAGATGGACAGGGTCGGTTCACCCCTCCACTTT. The encoded protein is CAIKMDRVGSPLHF.

This chain connects TRBV7-9 to TRBJ1-1, with 9 bases fitting TRBD1. J was trimmed by 3 bases and V by 5 bases; bases with no gene match: 7. Germline V gene sequence: CDR1 SEHNR, CDR2 FQNEAQ (reference sequence). The CDR3 totals 15 residues. CDR3 loop: CASSAQGAHHTEAFF. Here the CDR3 DNA reads TGTGCCAGCAGCGCACAGGGGGCGCATCACACTGAAGCTTTCTTT.

The V call is TRBV10-3, the J call TRBJ1-2; D gene ambiguous. CDR1 is ENHRY, CDR2 SYGVKD, per germline. Trimming shortened V by 6 bases and J by 8 bases, and 16 bases separated the two germline ends. The CDR3 consists of 13 residues. CDR3 region: CAISEQIYPGYTF. CDR3 bases: TGTGCCATCAGCGAACAGATTTACCCGGGCTACACCTTC.